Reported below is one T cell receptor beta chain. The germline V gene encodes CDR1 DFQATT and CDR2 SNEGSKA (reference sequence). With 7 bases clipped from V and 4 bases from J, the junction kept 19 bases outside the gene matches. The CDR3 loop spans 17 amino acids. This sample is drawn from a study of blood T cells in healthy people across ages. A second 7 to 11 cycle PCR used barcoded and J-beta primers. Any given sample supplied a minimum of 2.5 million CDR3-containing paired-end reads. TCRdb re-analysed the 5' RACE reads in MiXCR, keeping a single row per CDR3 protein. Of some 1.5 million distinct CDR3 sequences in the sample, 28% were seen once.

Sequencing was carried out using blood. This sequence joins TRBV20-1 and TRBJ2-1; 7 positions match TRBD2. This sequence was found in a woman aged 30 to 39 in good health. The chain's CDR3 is CSVATRGGASGYNEQFF. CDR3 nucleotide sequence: TGCAGTGTCGCGACCCGGGGTGGGGCTAGCGGTTACAATGAGCAGTTCTTC.